Each of the 18 T cell receptor beta chains below was sequenced from the same sample in a study of control samples from healthy donors and cancer patients. Profiled with immunoSEQ multiplex PCR; TCRdb holds only in-frame clones, not every one. There are about 54,000 clones in the sample; 95% to 97% occur only once, and roughly 1.8% lies in the top ten. The sequenced material came from blood. These receptors all stem from a woman younger than 45 in good health.

This chain links TRBV3-1 (or the pseudogene TRBV3-2) with TRBJ2-1, with TRBD2 identical over 7 bases. Germline CDR1 and CDR2: LGHDT and YNNKEL (reference sequence). The CDR3 extends over 12 amino acids. V lost 4 bases and J lost 15; bases outside the gene matches: 9. The chain's CDR3 is CASSRLGGPGFF. The CDR3 nucleotides are TGTGCCAGCAGCCGCTTGGGAGGGCCCGGGTTCTTC.

The rearrangement joins TRBV19 to TRBJ2-1; 8 bases fit TRBD2. Trimming at V came to 9 bases and at J to 1 base, leaving 14 bases not matched to a gene. Germline CDR1 reads LNHDA; CDR2 reads SQIVND (reference sequence). The CDR3 spans 17 residues. CDR3 in amino acids: CASARRSGSSSYNEQFF. CDR3 DNA: TGTGCCAGCGCTCGCCGAAGCGGGAGTTCGTCCTACAATGAGCAGTTCTTC.

CDR3 residues: CASSPGGKSEQFF. In DNA form, the CDR3 reads TGTGCCAGCAGCCCAGGGGGGAAGAGTGAGCAGTTCTTC. The chain recombines TRBV12-3 or TRBV12-4 with TRBJ2-1; TRBD1 might be the D (7 bases). This CDR3 has 13 amino acids. Trimming left V 6 bases short and J 9 bases short, with 15 bases between.

The chain carries TRBV5-1 and TRBJ2-2, with D unresolved. The CDR3 loop spans 15 amino acids. V was cut by 0 bases and J by 3 bases, with 9 bases left in between. Germline V gene data show CDR1 as SGHRS and CDR2 as YFSETQ. The chain's CDR3 is CASSLDIQHTGELFF. The DNA of the CDR3 is TGCGCCAGCAGCTTGGACATACAACACACCGGGGAGCTGTTTTTT.

The chain employs TRBV3-1 (or the pseudogene TRBV3-2) and TRBJ1-1, with D perhaps matching TRBD1 (5 bases). The V and J ends lost 4 bases and 3 bases respectively, with 9 bases between them. In germline, CDR1 is LGHDT, CDR2 YNNKEL (reference sequence). The CDR3 is 13 amino acids. The CDR3 sequence is CASSPRGDTEAFF. DNA of the CDR3: TGTGCCAGCAGCCCCCGGGGGGACACTGAAGCTTTCTTT.

The gene calls are TRBV4-1 and TRBJ1-3; D not resolved. This CDR3 region has 14 residues. The germline V gene encodes CDR1 MGHRA and CDR2 YSYEKL. The V and J ends lost 4 bases and 3 bases respectively, with 10 bases between them. As DNA, the CDR3 is TGCGCCAGCAGCCCCCCGATAAATGGAAACACCATATATTTT. It is translated as CASSPPINGNTIYF.

The gene calls are TRBV2 and TRBJ2-5; unclear D gene. From germline, CDR1 is SNHLY and CDR2 FYNNEI. This CDR3 has 12 residues. V lost 7 bases and J lost 4, with 10 bases in between. CDR3: CASIGRTETQYF. CDR3 sequence (DNA): TGTGCCAGCATTGGCCGGACAGAGACCCAGTACTTC.

This chain's CDR3 is CASSKDDGSSYEQYF. CDR3 nucleotides: TGTGCCAGCAGCAAAGACGATGGAAGCTCCTACGAGCAGTACTTC. This sequence joins TRBV21-1 and TRBJ2-7. TRBV21-1 is tagged as a pseudogene. The CDR3 is 15 amino acids.

The chain couples TRBV28 to TRBJ1-6; D is perhaps TRBD1 (6 bases). The V end was cut by 7 bases, the J end by 5 bases, with 15 bases between. This CDR3 is 15 amino acids long. Germline V gene data show CDR1 as MDHEN and CDR2 as SYDVKM. This CDR3 is CASTLTGFDNSPLHF. CDR3 bases: TGTGCCAGCACCTTAACAGGGTTCGATAATTCACCCCTCCACTTT. The complete variable domain, with remaining parts taken from reference TRBV28 and TRBJ1-6, reads DVKVTQSSRYLVKRTGEKVFLECVQDMDHENMFWYRQDPGLGLRLIYFSYDVKMKEKGDIPEGYSVSREKKERFSLILESASTNQTSMYLCASTLTGFDNSPLHFGNGTRLTVT.

The V call is TRBV19, the J call TRBJ1-3, with unresolved D. With 5 bases removed from V and 4 bases from J, the gap between germline ends came to 21 bases. The germline CDR1 and CDR2 sequences are LNHDA and SQIVND (reference sequence). The length of the CDR3 is 17 residues. In DNA form, the CDR3 reads TGTGCCAGTAGTCCCTCCCTCGACGGCGTGGCAGGAAACACCATATATTTT. Protein product: CASSPSLDGVAGNTIYF.

This clone rates as medium-sized. The chain joins TRBV28 to TRBJ1-2; maybe TRBD1 (6 bases). This CDR3 has 14 amino acids. V dropped 4 bases and J dropped 9 bases, with 18 bases sitting between them. Germline V CDR1 and CDR2: MDHEN, SYDVKM. The DNA of the CDR3 is TGTGCCAGCAGTTACCCCAGGGGTCTATCTAGCTACACCTTC. Translation: CASSYPRGLSSYTF.

This chain links TRBV28 with TRBJ2-7; unclear D gene. This CDR3 has 16 amino acids. Trimming took 0 bases from V and 2 from J, leaving 14 bases between them. Germline V CDR1 and CDR2: MDHEN, SYDVKM. CDR3 sequence: CASSLWAGQRPYEQYF. The DNA for the CDR3 is TGTGCCAGCAGTTTATGGGCTGGGCAGCGCCCCTACGAGCAGTACTTC.

The chain employs TRBV6-5 and TRBJ2-2; 9 bases are a match to TRBD1. Germline assignment: CDR1 MNHEY and CDR2 SVGAGI. Trimming cost V 4 bases and J 6 bases; bases outside gene matches: 3. The CDR3 is made up of 14 amino acids. CDR3 nucleotide sequence: TGTGCCAGCAGTTCTTGGACAGGGGCCGGGGAGCTGTTTTTT. Its translation is CASSSWTGAGELFF.

The chain is built from TRBV29-1 and TRBJ1-6; the match to TRBD1 covers 8 bases. CDR1 and CDR2 from the germline V gene are SQVTM and ANQGSEA. This CDR3 comprises 14 residues. J gave up 9 bases and V 6 bases, and 10 bases lay outside the gene matches. The DNA of the CDR3 is TGCAGCGTGAGGATGACAGGGGTGGGTTCACCCCTCCACTTT. Protein sequence: CSVRMTGVGSPLHF.

The chain carries TRBV12-5 and TRBJ2-7; D perhaps matches TRBD1 (6 bases). Trimming removed 0 bases at V and 0 bases at J, with 15 bases between. The length of the CDR3 is 17 residues. Germline assignment: CDR1 LGHNT and CDR2 FRNRAP. The CDR3 spells CASGLVLGRGHSYEQYF. DNA of the CDR3: TGTGCTAGTGGTTTGGTACTGGGCAGGGGCCACTCCTACGAGCAGTACTTC.

In this sample, this clone turned up once. The rearrangement uses TRBV14 and TRBJ2-5; D is unclear. V lost 4 bases, J lost 1 base, and 19 bases lay in between. Germline lookup yields CDR1 SGHDN and CDR2 FVKESK. The CDR3 runs 17 residues. CDR3 amino acids: CASSPLAMTSIQETQYF. CDR3 nucleotide sequence: TGTGCCAGCAGCCCCCTTGCAATGACAAGTATCCAAGAGACCCAGTACTTC.

This sequence joins TRBV5-1 and TRBJ1-1; the D is unclear. V was trimmed by 2 bases and J by 0 bases, leaving 5 bases between them. The germline CDR1 and CDR2 sequences are SGHRS and YFSETQ. The CDR3 has 13 residues. The CDR3 DNA reads TGCGCCAGCAGCTTTGGCTTGAACACTGAAGCTTTCTTT. The encoded protein is CASSFGLNTEAFF. Full variable domain (outside the CDR3, taken from reference TRBV5-1 and TRBJ1-1): KAGVTQTPRYLIKTRGQQVTLSCSPISGHRSVSWYQQTPGQGLQFLFEYFSETQRNKGNFPGRFSGRQFSNSRSEMNVSTLELGDSALYLCASSFGLNTEAFFGQGTRLTVV.

The rearrangement links TRBV28 to TRBJ2-5; 8 positions agree with TRBD1. Trimming took 0 bases from V and 6 from J; bases not matched to a gene: 15. Germline V lookup: CDR1 MDHEN, CDR2 SYDVKM. The CDR3 contains 18 residues. The CDR3 nucleotides read TGTGCCAGCAGTTTATGGCAGGGGGCACGTGGATCGCAAAAGACCCAGTACTTC. Protein product: CASSLWQGARGSQKTQYF.